These 12 T cell receptor beta chains share one sample of origin, sequenced in a study of blood T cell repertoires in COVID-19. Assay used: immunoSEQ multiplex PCR; TCRdb lists only in-frame clones, some missing. Of 200,000 to 250,000 clones listed, around 80% were seen once; the top ten hold 1.9%. Sequences were obtained from peripheral blood. These receptors were obtained from a woman aged 80 or over with acute or convalescent COVID-19.

This chain connects TRBV5-1 to TRBJ2-2; D is unresolved. V was cut by 5 bases and J by 10 bases, with 12 bases left in between. Germline V gene data show CDR1 as SGHRS and CDR2 as YFSETQ. This CDR3 spans 12 amino acids. In DNA form, the CDR3 reads TGCGCCAGCAGTGAGCTTCAGGAGGAGCTGTTTTTT. Amino acid sequence: CASSELQEELFF.

The V call is TRBV7-2, the J call TRBJ1-1, with TRBD1 as a possible D gene (5 bases). Trimming pared 5 bases from V and 0 bases from J, leaving 13 bases between. CDR1 is SGHTA and CDR2 is FQGNSA in the germline V gene. This CDR3 is built from 15 residues. The CDR3 region is CASSPRQIMNTEAFF. DNA for the CDR3: TGTGCCAGCAGCCCGAGACAGATCATGAACACTGAAGCTTTCTTT.

V gene TRBV15 combines with J gene TRBJ2-7, with no clear D. There are 13 residues in the CDR3. V gave up 5 bases and J gave up 5 bases, with 13 bases separating them. The germline CDR1 and CDR2 sequences are LNHNV and YYDKDF (reference sequence). CDR3 in amino acids: CATSLHRSHEQYF. The CDR3 DNA reads as TGTGCCACCAGCCTCCATCGGAGCCACGAGCAGTACTTC.

CDR3 protein: CASSGRDRAATEAFF. DNA for the CDR3: TGCGCCAGCAGCGGCCGGGACAGGGCGGCCACTGAAGCTTTCTTT. This chain links TRBV5-1 with TRBJ1-1; 9 nucleotides agree with TRBD1. V shed 4 bases and J 4 bases; nucleotides not matched to a gene: 8. Germline V gives CDR1 SGHRS, CDR2 YFSETQ. The CDR3 spans 15 residues.

The chain combines TRBV7-3 with TRBJ1-5, with 10 positions matching TRBD1. CDR3 length: 21 residues. V trimming: 1 base; J trimming: 0 bases; junction bases outside the gene matches: 15. Germline CDR1 reads SGHTA; CDR2 reads FQGTGA. The CDR3 DNA follows: TGTGCCAGCAGCTTAATGGCGGCCGACAGGGGGCCCCTAGCTAGCAATCAGCCCCAGCATTTT. Encoded protein: CASSLMAADRGPLASNQPQHF. The full variable domain, with the rest looked up from reference TRBV7-3 and TRBJ1-5, is GAGVSQTPSNKVTEKGKYVELRCDPISGHTALYWYRQSLGQGPEFLIYFQGTGAADDSGLPNDRFFAVRPEGSVSTLKIQRTERGDSAVYLCASSLMAADRGPLASNQPQHFGDGTRLSIL.

In this sample, this clone turned up once. The chain combines TRBV9 with TRBJ2-4; the match to TRBD1 covers 8 bases. With V trimmed by 4 bases and J by 10 bases, 13 bases remained unmatched. CDR3 length: 15 amino acids. The V gene's germline CDR1 is SGDLS and CDR2 YYNGEE. The CDR3 region has the DNA TGTGCCAGCAGCCCGAGGGTGGACAGGGTTGGGATTCAGTACTTC. Protein sequence: CASSPRVDRVGIQYF.

This clone was seen a few times. The chain combines TRBV7-8 with TRBJ2-1; the match to TRBD2 covers 10 bases. Trimming took 5 bases from V and 0 from J; bases not matched to a gene: 16. The germline V gene encodes CDR1 SGHVS and CDR2 FQNEAQ. The CDR3 runs 20 residues. CDR3 in amino acids: CASSQSLGTSAFSSYNEQFF. The CDR3, as DNA: TGTGCCAGCAGCCAATCGTTGGGGACTAGCGCCTTCAGCTCCTACAATGAGCAGTTCTTC.

The J gene is TRBJ1-5, the V gene TRBV19; 9 nucleotides agree with TRBD1. This CDR3 is 13 amino acids long. Germline assignment: CDR1 LNHDA and CDR2 SQIVND (reference sequence). With V trimmed by 10 bases and J by 5 bases, 6 bases remained unmatched. CDR3 in amino acids: CATSGTGHQPQHF. The CDR3 DNA follows: TGTGCCACCTCCGGGACAGGGCATCAGCCCCAGCATTTT. Complete variable domain (other parts from reference TRBV19 and TRBJ1-5): DGGITQSPKYLFRKEGQNVTLSCEQNLNHDAMYWYRQDPGQGLRLIYYSQIVNDFQKGDIAEGYSVSREKKESFPLTVTSAQKNPTAFYLCATSGTGHQPQHFGDGTRLSIL.

V and J are TRBV18 and TRBJ1-1, with 9 bases that match TRBD1. Germline values: CDR1 KGHSH, CDR2 LQKENI. After removal of 3 bases from V and 1 base from J, the junction contained 3 bases not matched to a gene. The CDR3 is 15 amino acids. The CDR3 sequence is CASSPAGQGNTEAFF. The CDR3 coding sequence is TGTGCCAGCTCACCTGCGGGACAGGGGAACACTGAAGCTTTCTTT.

V is TRBV7-3 and J is TRBJ1-1, with no clear D. Looked up from germline, CDR1 is SGHTA and CDR2 is FQGTGA. The CDR3 totals 13 residues. V lost 6 bases and J 5 bases, leaving 13 bases between the germline ends. This CDR3 reads CASRTTVMTEAFF. The CDR3, as DNA: TGTGCCAGCAGGACCACAGTGATGACTGAAGCTTTCTTT. The variable domain in full, completed from reference TRBV7-3 and TRBJ1-1, reads GAGVSQTPSNKVTEKGKYVELRCDPISGHTALYWYRQSLGQGPEFLIYFQGTGAADDSGLPNDRFFAVRPEGSVSTLKIQRTERGDSAVYLCASRTTVMTEAFFGQGTRLTVV.

The rearrangement links TRBV7-2 to TRBJ1-6; TRBD1 matches at 7 bases. CDR1 and CDR2 from the germline V gene are SGHTA and FQGNSA. The V segment lost 5 bases and the J segment 9 bases; nucleotides outside the gene matches: 4. This CDR3 has 13 residues. CDR3 region: CASSTTGSSPLHF. The CDR3 nucleotides read TGTGCCAGCAGCACGACAGGGAGTTCACCCCTCCACTTT.

The chain employs TRBV5-1 and TRBJ2-7, with 11 positions matching TRBD2. The CDR3 is 15 amino acids. J was trimmed by 6 bases and V by 4 bases; bases with no gene match: 9. CDR1 and CDR2 from the germline V gene are SGHRS and YFSETQ. CDR3 DNA: TGCGCCAGCAGCCTCGGTAGCGGGGGGGCGCGCGAGCAGTACTTC. Its translation is CASSLGSGGAREQYF.